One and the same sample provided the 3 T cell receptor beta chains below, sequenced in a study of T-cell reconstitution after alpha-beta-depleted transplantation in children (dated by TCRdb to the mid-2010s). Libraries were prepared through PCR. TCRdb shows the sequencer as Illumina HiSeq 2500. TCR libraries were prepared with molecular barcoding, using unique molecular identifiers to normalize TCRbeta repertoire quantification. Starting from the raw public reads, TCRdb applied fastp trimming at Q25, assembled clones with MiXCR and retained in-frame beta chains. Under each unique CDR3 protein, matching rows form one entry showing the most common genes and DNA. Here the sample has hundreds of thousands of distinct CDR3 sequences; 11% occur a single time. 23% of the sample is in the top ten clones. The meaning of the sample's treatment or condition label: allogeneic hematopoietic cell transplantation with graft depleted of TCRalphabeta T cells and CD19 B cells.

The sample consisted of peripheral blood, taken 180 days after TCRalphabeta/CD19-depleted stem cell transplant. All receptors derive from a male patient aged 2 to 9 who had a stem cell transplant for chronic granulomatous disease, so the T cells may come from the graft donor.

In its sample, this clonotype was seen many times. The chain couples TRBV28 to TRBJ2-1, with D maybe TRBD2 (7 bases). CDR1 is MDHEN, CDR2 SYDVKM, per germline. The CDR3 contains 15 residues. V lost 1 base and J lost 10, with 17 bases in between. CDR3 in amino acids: CASSLSPGGRYEQFF. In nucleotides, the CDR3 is TGTGCCAGCAGTTTATCCCCCGGGGGGCGGTACGAGCAGTTCTTC.

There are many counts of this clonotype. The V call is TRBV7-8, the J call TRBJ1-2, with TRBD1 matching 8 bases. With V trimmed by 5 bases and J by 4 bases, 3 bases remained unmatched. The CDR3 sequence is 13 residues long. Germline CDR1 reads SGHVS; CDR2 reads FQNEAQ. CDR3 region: CASSITGGYGYTF. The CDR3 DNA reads TGTGCCAGCAGCATCACAGGGGGCTATGGCTACACCTTC.

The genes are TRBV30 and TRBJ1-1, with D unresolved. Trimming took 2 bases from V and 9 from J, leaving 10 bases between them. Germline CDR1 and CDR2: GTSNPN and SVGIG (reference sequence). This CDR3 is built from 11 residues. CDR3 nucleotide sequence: TGTGCCTGGAGTATGGGCAGCCAAGCTTTCTTT. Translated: CAWSMGSQAFF. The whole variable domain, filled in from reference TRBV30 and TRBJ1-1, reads SQTIHQWPATLVQPVGSPLSLECTVEGTSNPNLYWYRQAAGRGLQLLFYSVGIGQISSEVPQNLSASRPQDRQFILSSKKLLLSDSGFYLCAWSMGSQAFFGQGTRLTVV.